This TCR beta chain was identified during a study of T cells in localized non-small cell lung cancer. Notes on the study in general: The appearance of a median approximately 55 of the top 100 tumor clones was seen in adjacent lung.

As concerns this clone: As yet, its antigen is unknown.

Data came from immunoSEQ multiplex PCR; TCRdb stores just in-frame clones and leaves some out. The table has roughly 20,000 clones, about 89% seen once. CDR3 length equals 15 residues. Germline lookup yields CDR1 LGHNA and CDR2 YSLEER. V shed 1 base and J shed 4 bases, with 14 bases lying between them. This chain links TRBV4-3 with TRBJ2-7, with D perhaps matching TRBD1 (6 bases). The sample in question was peripheral blood, obtained before any cancer treatment. The sequence was obtained from a woman between 35 and 70 years old with stage I lung adenocarcinoma. CDR3 in DNA: TGCGCCAGCAGCCAAGGACCGGACAGCTTATACGAGCAGTACTTC. Protein product: CASSQGPDSLYEQYF.